This T cell receptor (beta chain) came from a study of shared clonotypes between healthy human individuals. Data came from immunoSEQ multiplex PCR; TCRdb stores just in-frame clones and leaves some out. Of fewer than 1 million clones in the sample, 95% to 97% were seen once. From germline, CDR1 is SSHAT and CDR2 FNYEAQ (reference sequence). The CDR3 loop spans 17 amino acids. Study-wide findings and caveats: Rarefaction gave evidence that sorted-subset sequencing remained incomplete despite large depth. Naive subsets, compared against memory subsets, generally had larger estimated richness values. Approximately 5% was the fraction of naive CD4 clonotypes found shared across a few donors.

CD8 cells classed as naive were CD45RO-negative and positively selected for CCR7, excluding terminally differentiated effector memory CD45RA+ cells. Healthy HIV-negative adults with no recent acute infections or vaccinations were recruited as donors. About this clone itself: Its target is unknown. At one boundary the junction diverges from the germline segment, which might be a read error.

Specimen: naive CD8+ T cells sorted from blood. The sequence derives from a man aged 25-45 years in good health. The rearrangement links TRBV7-7 to TRBJ2-7, with unresolved D. The CDR3 bases are TGTGCTAGCAGCTTAAGTAAGGTTATCAAAGCCAACTACGAGCAGTACTTC. As protein: CASSLSKVIKANYEQYF.